These T cell receptor beta chains were read from a single sample in a study of regulatory T cells in long-lasting Graves disease. Via MiXCR, TCRdb re-called the multiplex PCR reads, giving one row per CDR3 protein. The sample lists over 350,000 distinct CDR3 sequences; about 15% were seen once. This sample was shared with a second study, whose subject was T cells in Graves' hyperthyroidism and ophthalmopathy.

This sample comprised peripheral blood mononuclear cells (PBMCs), obtained at new diagnosis, from a patient treated with antithyroid drugs. These receptors were obtained from a middle-aged woman with Graves disease. CDR3s include the opening cysteine and the closing phenylalanine or tryptophan. The D gene is left open where the match is weak. Clone size, where shown, is once, few, many, or a class for clones that have expanded.

d_gene: TRBD1; abundance: many; j_gene: TRBJ1-6; v_gene: TRBV30; CDR3nt: TGTGCCTGGAGTATCCCGGAGACAGGGGGCAATTCACCCCTCCACTTT; CDR3aa: CAWSIPETGGNSPLHF
d_gene: -; abundance: many; j_gene: TRBJ2-2; v_gene: TRBV19; CDR3nt: TGTGCCAGTAGTACGACACATAGCACCGGGGAGCTGTTTTTT; CDR3aa: CASSTTHSTGELFF
d_gene: -; abundance: many; j_gene: TRBJ2-5; v_gene: TRBV2; CDR3nt: TGTGCCAGCAAGTGGCAGGAGGAGACCCAGTACTTC; CDR3aa: CASKWQEETQYF
d_gene: -; abundance: many; j_gene: TRBJ1-1; v_gene: TRBV18; CDR3nt: TGTGCCAGCTCACCGAGTAGGGGTAGGGGCACTGAAGCTTTCTTT; CDR3aa: CASSPSRGRGTEAFF
d_gene: -; abundance: many; j_gene: TRBJ1-4; v_gene: TRBV12-3/TRBV12-4; CDR3nt: TGTGCCAGCAGCCATCACCCAGGGACAACTAATGAAAAACTGTTTTTT; CDR3aa: CASSHHPGTTNEKLFF
d_gene: -; abundance: -; j_gene: TRBJ2-1; v_gene: TRBV5-6; CDR3nt: TGTGTCAGCAGCTTGGGGGTTGGAGCTTTGTATGAGCAGTTCTTC; CDR3aa: CVSSLGVGALYEQFF
d_gene: -; abundance: few; j_gene: TRBJ1-1; v_gene: TRBV18; CDR3nt: TGTGCCAGCTCACCCTCGAGGGACGGCTTT; CDR3aa: CASSPSRDGF
d_gene: -; abundance: -; j_gene: TRBJ1-5; v_gene: TRBV10-1; CDR3nt: TGCGCCAGCAGTGCAAACAGGGATCAGCCCCAGCATTTT; CDR3aa: CASSANRDQPQHF
d_gene: TRBD1; abundance: few; j_gene: TRBJ2-2; v_gene: TRBV19; CDR3nt: TGTGCCAGTATCCGGACAGGGCTGAACACCGGGGAGCTGTTTTTT; CDR3aa: CASIRTGLNTGELFF
d_gene: -; abundance: once; j_gene: TRBJ2-3; v_gene: TRBV15; CDR3nt: TGTGCCACCAGCAGAGGAGGAGGTAGCGGACAGGTTACGCAGTATTTT; CDR3aa: CATSRGGGSGQVTQYF
d_gene: TRBD1; abundance: -; j_gene: TRBJ1-1; v_gene: TRBV20-1; CDR3nt: TGCAGTGCTAGAGTGACCGGACAGGGGCAGAACACTGAAGCTTTCTTT; CDR3aa: CSARVTGQGQNTEAFF
d_gene: -; abundance: few; j_gene: TRBJ2-1; v_gene: TRBV9; CDR3nt: TGTGCCAGCAGCCCCCGGAGTGACCAATTTTACAATGAGCAGTTCTTC; CDR3aa: CASSPRSDQFYNEQFF
d_gene: -; abundance: many; j_gene: TRBJ2-1; v_gene: TRBV11-3; CDR3nt: TGTGCCAGCAGCTCTTCCCGGGGACTGAGCTCCTACAATGAGCAGTTCTTC; CDR3aa: CASSSSRGLSSYNEQFF
d_gene: -; abundance: few; j_gene: TRBJ2-2; v_gene: TRBV5-5; CDR3nt: TGTGCCAGCAGCTTGAGTGGCCCGGCGAACACCGGGGAGCTGTTTTTT; CDR3aa: CASSLSGPANTGELFF